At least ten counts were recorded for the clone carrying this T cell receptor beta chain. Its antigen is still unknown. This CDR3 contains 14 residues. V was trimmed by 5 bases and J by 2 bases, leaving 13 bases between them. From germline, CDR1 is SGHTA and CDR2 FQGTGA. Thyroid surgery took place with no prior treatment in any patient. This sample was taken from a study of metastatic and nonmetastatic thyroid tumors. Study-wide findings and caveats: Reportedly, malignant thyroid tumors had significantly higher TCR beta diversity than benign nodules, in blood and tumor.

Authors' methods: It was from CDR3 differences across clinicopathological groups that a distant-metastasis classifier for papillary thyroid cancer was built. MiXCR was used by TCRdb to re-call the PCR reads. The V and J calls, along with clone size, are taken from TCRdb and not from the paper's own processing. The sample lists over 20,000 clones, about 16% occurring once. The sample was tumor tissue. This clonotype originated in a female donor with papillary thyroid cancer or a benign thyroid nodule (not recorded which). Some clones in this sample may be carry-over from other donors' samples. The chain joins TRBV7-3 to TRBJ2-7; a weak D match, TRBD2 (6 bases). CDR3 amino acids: CASSVGGVPYEQYF. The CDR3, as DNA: TGTGCCAGCAGCGTCGGAGGGGTCCCCTACGAGCAGTACTTC.